Each of the 18 T cell receptor beta chains below was sequenced from the same sample in a study of control samples from healthy donors and cancer patients. Generated by immunoSEQ multiplex PCR, the TCRdb table keeps only in-frame clones and is missing some. The table shows 98,000 or so clones, with roughly three quarters occurring only once. Sequencing was performed on blood. These receptors all come from a woman aged 30 to 39 in good health.

This sequence joins TRBV15 and TRBJ1-6, with D possibly being TRBD1 (6 bases). Germline CDR1 LNHNV, CDR2 YYDKDF (reference sequence). Trimming pared 0 bases from V and 2 bases from J, leaving 14 bases between. CDR3 size: 18 residues. CDR3 sequence reads: CATSRELLRGPYNSPLHF. In DNA, the CDR3 is TGTGCCACCAGCAGAGAACTTCTCAGGGGCCCCTATAATTCACCCCTCCACTTT. Full variable domain (outside the CDR3, taken from reference TRBV15 and TRBJ1-6): DAMVIQNPRYQVTQFGKPVTLSCSQTLNHNVMYWYQQKSSQAPKLLFHYYDKDFNNEADTPDNFQSRRPNTSFCFLDIRSPGLGDTAMYLCATSRELLRGPYNSPLHFGNGTRLTVT.

V usage is TRBV4-2 and J usage is TRBJ1-3; D remains unclear. The V end lost 9 bases, the J end lost 4 bases, and 16 bases lay between the germline ends. This CDR3 has 14 residues. Germline V gene data show CDR1 as LGHNA and CDR2 as YNFKEQ. DNA for the CDR3: TGTGCCAGTTCCCGTCCGGAACTCGGAAACACCATATATTTT. This sequence encodes CASSRPELGNTIYF.

The chain recombines TRBV5-6 with TRBJ1-5; 10 nucleotides match TRBD1. From germline, CDR1 is SGHDT and CDR2 YYEEEE. The V gene end was trimmed by 4 bases and the J gene end by 7 bases; junction bases not matched to a gene: 5. The CDR3 consists of 14 residues. The DNA for the CDR3 is TGTGCCAGCAGCGGGGACAGGGGACGCCAGCCCCAGCATTTT. It translates to CASSGDRGRQPQHF.

This chain joins TRBV12-3 or TRBV12-4 and TRBJ1-2, with D possibly being TRBD1 (5 bases). V gave up 3 bases and J gave up 11 bases, with 13 bases separating them. The CDR3 covers 12 residues. The chain's CDR3 is CASSFQGSAYTF. CDR3 DNA: TGTGCCAGCAGTTTTCAGGGAAGTGCATACACCTTC.

This chain uses TRBV14 with TRBJ1-1, with unresolved D. The length of the CDR3 is 13 residues. V shed 0 bases and J shed 2 bases, with 4 bases lying between them. Looked up from germline, CDR1 is SGHDN and CDR2 is FVKESK. The DNA of the CDR3 is TGTGCCAGCAGCCAAGATCATAACACTGAAGCTTTCTTT. This encodes CASSQDHNTEAFF.

The V gene is TRBV12-3 or TRBV12-4, the J gene TRBJ1-2, with D perhaps matching TRBD1 (6 bases). This CDR3 is 12 amino acids long. V gave up 3 bases and J gave up 8 bases, with 10 bases separating them. The chain's CDR3 is CASSLNRAGYTF. CDR3 nucleotide sequence: TGTGCCAGCAGTTTGAACAGGGCCGGCTACACCTTC.

The chain uses TRBV19 and TRBJ1-2, with 7 bases identical to TRBD1. The CDR3 contains 17 residues. V dropped 4 bases and J dropped 5; count of bases not matched to a gene: 16. The germline CDR1 and CDR2 sequences are LNHDA and SQIVND (reference sequence). CDR3 in amino acids: CASSSPKSSPTGYGYTF. CDR3 nucleotides: TGTGCCAGTAGTAGCCCGAAATCATCTCCGACAGGGTATGGCTACACCTTC.

The chain joins TRBV10-3 to TRBJ1-4, with D hard to call. The CDR3 totals 13 residues. Germline V CDR1 and CDR2: ENHRY, SYGVKD. V was shortened by 6 bases and J by 5 bases, with 10 bases between the two germline ends. The CDR3 coding sequence is TGTGCCATCAGCAGGAGCGGGAATGAAAAACTGTTTTTT. Translating gives CAISRSGNEKLFF.

The chain is built from TRBV6-5 and TRBJ1-6; D remains ambiguous. CDR3 length: 13 residues. Trimming cost V 2 bases and J 5 bases, with 4 bases left between them. The V gene's germline CDR1 is MNHEY and CDR2 SVGAGI. The CDR3 DNA follows: TGTGCCAGCAGTTACAAGAATAATTCACCCCTCCACTTT. This translates into CASSYKNNSPLHF.

This clone was seen a single time. This chain links TRBV29-1 with TRBJ2-5; D is unclear. The V end lost 4 bases, the J end lost 5 bases, and 11 bases lay between the germline ends. The CDR3 is 12 residues long. The germline V gene encodes CDR1 SQVTM and CDR2 ANQGSEA. In DNA form, the CDR3 reads TGCAGCGTTGGGTCGACTGGTGAGACCCAGTACTTC. It codes for CSVGSTGETQYF. The variable domain in full, with the rest retrieved from reference TRBV29-1 and TRBJ2-5, is SAVISQKPSRDICQRGTSLTIQCQVDSQVTMMFWYRQQPGQSLTLIATANQGSEATYESGFVIDKFPISRPNLTFSTLTVSNMSPEDSSIYLCSVGSTGETQYFGPGTRLLVL.

The chain joins TRBV3-1 (or the pseudogene TRBV3-2) to TRBJ2-1; 7 nucleotides line up with TRBD2. The CDR3 extends over 17 amino acids. The trim removed 0 bases at V and 1 base at J, leaving 6 bases unmatched. CDR1 and CDR2 (germline): LGHDT, YNNKEL (reference sequence). This chain's CDR3 is CASSQEAWEGSYNEQFF. CDR3 in DNA: TGTGCCAGCAGCCAAGAGGCGTGGGAGGGGTCCTACAATGAGCAGTTCTTC.

The chain uses TRBV27 and TRBJ1-5; no definite D call. This CDR3 is 15 amino acids long. Trimming cost V 5 bases and J 4 bases, with 15 bases left between them. Germline V gene sequence: CDR1 MNHEY, CDR2 SMNVEV (reference sequence). CDR3 residues: CASSPSPRENQPQHF. CDR3 nucleotide sequence: TGTGCCAGCAGTCCGAGTCCCAGAGAAAATCAGCCCCAGCATTTT.

The rearrangement uses TRBV10-3 and TRBJ2-3; 10 nucleotides align to TRBD2. Germline values: CDR1 ENHRY, CDR2 SYGVKD. The CDR3 loop spans 14 amino acids. The V segment lost 11 bases and the J segment 2 bases; nucleotides outside the gene matches: 7. CDR3 in DNA: TGTGCCGGAGCGGGGGGGCCGTACACAGATACGCAGTATTTT. This translates into CAGAGGPYTDTQYF.

In the case of this clone: One end of the junction does not line up with germline, which may come from a read error. The V and J genes are TRBV5-1 and TRBJ2-1; 9 nucleotides match TRBD2. This CDR3 is built from 15 residues. Germline V CDR1 and CDR2: SGHRS, YFSETQ. The CDR3 DNA is TGCGCCCGCAGCTGGGCGGCGGGGGGGGCGTATGAGCAGTTCTTC. Translation: CARSWAAGGAYEQFF.

The chain uses TRBV19 and TRBJ2-6; the D is unclear. V was pared by 2 bases and J by 12 bases, with 14 bases between. The CDR3 is made up of 14 amino acids. Germline CDR1 reads LNHDA; CDR2 reads SQIVND (reference sequence). CDR3 sequence (DNA): TGTGCCAGTAGTATATACAGTGTAGGTAGCGTCCTGACTTTC. It codes for CASSIYSVGSVLTF.

As to this clone: The sample contains more than one DNA sequence encoding this CDR3. The chain employs TRBV6-5 and TRBJ2-1; D might be TRBD1 or TRBD2, each matching 6 bases. The CDR3 consists of 15 residues. In germline, CDR1 is MNHEY, CDR2 SVGAGI. Trimming shortened V by 5 bases and J by 4 bases, and 15 bases separated the two germline ends. CDR3 loop: CASSPGGGSYNEQFF. The CDR3 coding sequence is TGTGCCAGCAGTCCCGGAGGGGGGAGTTACAATGAGCAGTTCTTC.

As to this clone: An end of the junction does not agree with germline; a read error may underlie this. The V call is TRBV11-2, the J call TRBJ1-3, with D perhaps TRBD1 (6 bases). The CDR3 contains 14 residues. Germline V gives CDR1 SGHAT, CDR2 FQNNGV. CDR3 in amino acids: CASSLSGAGNTIYF. CDR3 DNA: TGTGCCAGCAGCTTATCGGGGGCTGGGAACACCATATATTTT.

The chain is built from TRBV4-1 and TRBJ1-3; weak D call: TRBD1 (5 bases). Between the trimmed V and J ends, which lost 2 bases and 5 bases, there was a span of 16 bases. The CDR3 has 16 residues. The germline gives CDR1 MGHRA, CDR2 YSYEKL. CDR3 in amino acids: CASSQIPGTPRNTIYF. CDR3 nucleotide sequence: TGCGCCAGCAGCCAAATCCCCGGGACCCCTCGAAACACCATATATTTT.